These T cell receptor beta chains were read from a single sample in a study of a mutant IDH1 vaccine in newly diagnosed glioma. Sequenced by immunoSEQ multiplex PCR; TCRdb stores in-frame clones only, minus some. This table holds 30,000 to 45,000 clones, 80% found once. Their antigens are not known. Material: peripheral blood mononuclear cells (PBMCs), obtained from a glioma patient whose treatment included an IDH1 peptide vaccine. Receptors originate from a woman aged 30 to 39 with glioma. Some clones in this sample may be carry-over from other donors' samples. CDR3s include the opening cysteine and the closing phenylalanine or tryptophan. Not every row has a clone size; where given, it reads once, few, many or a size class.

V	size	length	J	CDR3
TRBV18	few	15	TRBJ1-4	CASSPDTYLKEKLFF
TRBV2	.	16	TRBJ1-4	CARRARGASGGEKLFF
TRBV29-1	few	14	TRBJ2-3	CSVAPAANTDTQYF
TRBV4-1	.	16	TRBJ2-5	CASSQGPGGAGETQYF
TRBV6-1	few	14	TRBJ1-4	CASRDWNRDEKLFF
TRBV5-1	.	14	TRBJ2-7	CASSLEGGTYEQYF
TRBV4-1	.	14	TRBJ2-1	CASSLKGREDFVFF
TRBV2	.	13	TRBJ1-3	CASSESRGNTIYF
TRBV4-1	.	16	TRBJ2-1	CASSQGPPFYYNEQFF
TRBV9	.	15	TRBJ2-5	CASSPSGRPQETQYF
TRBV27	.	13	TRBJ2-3	CASSLSGSDTQYF
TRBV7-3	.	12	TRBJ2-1	CASSLVNNEQFF
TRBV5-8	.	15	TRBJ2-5	CASSVGLAGEETQYF
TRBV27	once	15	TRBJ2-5	CASSSLDRGRETQYF
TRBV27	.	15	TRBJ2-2	CASRSVRANTGELFF
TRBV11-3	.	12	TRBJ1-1	CASSLRGTEAFF
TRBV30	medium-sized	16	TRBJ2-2	CAWSGTGAVSQGELFF
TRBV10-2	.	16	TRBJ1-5	CASSDSSWERHQPQHF
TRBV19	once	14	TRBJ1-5	CAIGQGASNQPQHF
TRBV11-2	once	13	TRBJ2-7	CASQGQGRYEQYF
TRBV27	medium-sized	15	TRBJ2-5	CASRRLTGSAETQYF
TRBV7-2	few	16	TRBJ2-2	CASRVAGGESTGELFF
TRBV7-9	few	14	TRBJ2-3	CASSTWTTTDTQYF
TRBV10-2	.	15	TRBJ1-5	CASSEAPGGNQPQHF
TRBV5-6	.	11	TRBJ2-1	CASSLHNEQFF
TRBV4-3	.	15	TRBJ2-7	CASSQDRSLPGEQYF
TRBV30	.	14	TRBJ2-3	CAWSVGGFADTQYF
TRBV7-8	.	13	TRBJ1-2	CACTAGANYGYTF
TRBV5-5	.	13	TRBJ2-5	CASSFGAGGAQYF
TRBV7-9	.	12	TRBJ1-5	CASSLGDQPQHF
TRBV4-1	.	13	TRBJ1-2	CASSLGRNYGYTF
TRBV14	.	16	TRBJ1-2	CASSQEGNWGGYGYTF
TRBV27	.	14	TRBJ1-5	CASSLQGRGQPQHF
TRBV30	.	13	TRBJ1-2	CAWSGNGVSGYTF
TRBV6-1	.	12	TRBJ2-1	CASRANYNEQFF
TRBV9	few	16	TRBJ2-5	CASSVGLAGLGQTQYF
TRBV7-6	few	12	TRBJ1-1	CASSSRGGEAFF
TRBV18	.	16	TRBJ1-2	CASSLGPEDRAGGYTF
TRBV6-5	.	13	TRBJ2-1	CASRREVYNEQFF
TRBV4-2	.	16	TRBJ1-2	CASSQVIGTGSYGYTF
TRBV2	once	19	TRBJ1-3	CASARRTRDRNYSGNTIYF
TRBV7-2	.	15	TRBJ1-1	CASSLRGWASTEAFF
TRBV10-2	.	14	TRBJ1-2	CASSPRGGRLGYTF
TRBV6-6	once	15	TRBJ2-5	CASSPDTRYQETQYF
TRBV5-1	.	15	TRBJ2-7	CASSPYQTGSYEQYF
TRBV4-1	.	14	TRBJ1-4	CASLDLSTRGKLFF
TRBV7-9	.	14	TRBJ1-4	CASSLGHPNEKLFF
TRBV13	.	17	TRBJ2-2	CASSAPGTNLYTGELFF
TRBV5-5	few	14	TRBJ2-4	CASSIGGAGNIQYF
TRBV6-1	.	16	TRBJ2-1	CASSVYRTSSYNEQFF
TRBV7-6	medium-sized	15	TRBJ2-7	CASSPRTGRTYEQYF
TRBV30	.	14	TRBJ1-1	CAWTKGAKNTEAFF
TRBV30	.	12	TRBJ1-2	CARGQRGDGYTF
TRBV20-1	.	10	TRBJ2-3	CSVGPDTQYF
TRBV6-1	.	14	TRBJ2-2	CASSVGQGARELFF
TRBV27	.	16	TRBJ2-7	CASSPLAGGPSYEQYF
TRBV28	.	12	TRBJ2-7	CASSLWGSEQYF
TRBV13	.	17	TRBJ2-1	CASTQPKLAGSYNEQFF
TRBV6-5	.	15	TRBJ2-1	CASTRGGPSYNEQFF